There are a few counts of the clone carrying this TCR beta chain. The antigen is unknown. Expressed TCRB transcripts were sequenced after all isolated RNA was converted to cDNA. Assay used: immunoSEQ multiplex PCR; TCRdb lists only in-frame clones, some missing. The table lists 500,000 to 850,000 clones, over 12% of them singletons. Germline lookup yields CDR1 SQVTM and CDR2 ANQGSEA. V shed 6 bases and J shed 7 bases, with 13 bases lying between them. CDR3 size: 12 residues. The data were obtained in a study of beta chain features in type 1 diabetes. Study context: The study found patients and healthy donors alike in age, gender and cell yields. Study-wide points: There were fewer insertions and more deletions at the VDJ junctions of type 1 diabetes patients. A moderate, significant TCRB CDR3 shortening appeared in type 1 diabetes across four CD4+ subsets.

A sort by CD45RO/CCR7/CD25/CD127/CD95/CD27 yielded CD4+ naive, central memory, regulatory and stem cell-like memory cells. The TCR comes from a young man with type 1 diabetes. The J gene is TRBJ1-5, the V gene TRBV29-1; D is perhaps TRBD1 (5 bases). The sequenced material came from naive CD4+ T cells from blood. The CDR3 is CSVGQGYQPQHF. For the CDR3, the DNA is TGCAGCGTAGGTCAGGGATACCAGCCCCAGCATTTT.